This TCR beta chain is drawn from a study of T cells in Graves' hyperthyroidism and ophthalmopathy. This clonotype has at least ten counts. The antigen is undetermined. Germline lookup yields CDR1 DFQATT and CDR2 SNEGSKA (reference sequence). This CDR3 comprises 12 residues. Study-level results: Ophthalmopathy was separated from stable hyperthyroidism by a 13 V-J model.

Graves' hyperthyroidism is called stable when ophthalmopathy does not progress within 18 months. Participants, patients aged 18 to 65, had newly diagnosed hyperthyroidism with a duration under 2 months. TCR beta CDR3 region amplification was performed from RNA transcripts. Carried out on the TCR CDR3, a first-round RT-PCR used the HTBI primer set. TCRdb passed the multiplex PCR reads through MiXCR, listing each CDR3 protein once. The table shows some 460,000 distinct CDR3 sequences, with roughly 14% occurring only once. The TCR was taken from a young woman with Graves' hyperthyroidism. Input material: blood. The rearrangement joins TRBV20-1 to TRBJ1-1; no definite D call. The CDR3 region has the DNA TGCAGCTCGCCAAACTTTAACACTGAAGCTTTCTTT. Protein sequence: CSSPNFNTEAFF.